The T cell receptor beta chain described here comes from a study of blood T cell repertoires in COVID-19. Across the study: Samples representing acute and convalescent COVID-19 were sourced from the United States, Italy and Spain.

The assay was immunoSEQ multiplex PCR, and TCRdb's table has in-frame clones only and misses some. Of tens of thousands of clones in the sample, 88% are singletons; the top ten hold under 55%. Germline CDR1 and CDR2: KGHDR and SFDVKD. V dropped 4 bases and J dropped 5; count of bases not matched to a gene: 7. The CDR3 is made up of 16 amino acids. This sequence was found in a human donor in a cohort sampled during active COVID-19. This rearrangement joins TRBV24-1 to TRBJ2-2, with TRBD1 matching over 9 bases. Sequencing was carried out using peripheral blood. The CDR3, as DNA: TGTGCCACCAGTGAGGAAGACAGGGGGGCGACCGGGGAGCTGTTTTTT. It encodes CATSEEDRGATGELFF.